These T cell receptor beta chains were read from a single sample in a study of T cells in Graves' hyperthyroidism and ophthalmopathy. TCRdb itself ran the multiplex PCR reads through MiXCR, one entry per CDR3 protein. In the table there are 450,000 to 500,000 distinct CDR3 sequences, under 25% of which are singletons. Sample: blood. The receptors were sampled from a woman in her seventies with Graves' ophthalmopathy. Each CDR3 is given with its conserved first and last residue. The D gene is left open where the match is weak. Rows may omit the clone size; those that give it use once, few, many or a size class.

D: .; V: TRBV19; J: TRBJ1-3; size: .; CDR3: CASTTQGPGNTIYF; DNA: TGTGCCAGTACCACGCAGGGGCCTGGAAACACCATATATTTT
D: TRBD2; V: TRBV7-2; J: TRBJ2-1; size: many; CDR3: CASSLVASGGSYNEQFF; DNA: TGTGCCAGCAGCTTAGTGGCTAGCGGGGGCTCCTACAATGAGCAGTTCTTC
D: .; V: TRBV2; J: TRBJ1-5; size: .; CDR3: CASSRGRPSSQPQHF; DNA: TGTGCCAGCAGTCGGGGCAGGCCCAGCAGTCAGCCCCAGCATTTT
D: .; V: TRBV6-2/TRBV6-3; J: TRBJ2-1; size: .; CDR3: CASRPGDGEQFF; DNA: TGTGCCAGCAGGCCCGGGGACGGGGAGCAGTTCTTC
D: TRBD1; V: TRBV20-1; J: TRBJ2-2; size: .; CDR3: CSAMGQLNTGELFF; DNA: TGCAGTGCTATGGGACAGCTGAACACCGGGGAGCTGTTTTTT
D: .; V: TRBV28; J: TRBJ1-1; size: many; CDR3: CASSSLIQAAAEAFF; DNA: TGTGCCAGCAGTTCCCTAATTCAGGCGGCGGCTGAAGCTTTCTTT
D: TRBD1; V: TRBV10-1; J: TRBJ2-1; size: few; CDR3: CASSESQGVGEQFF; DNA: TGCGCCAGCAGTGAGTCACAGGGGGTGGGTGAGCAGTTCTTC
D: .; V: TRBV30; J: TRBJ1-1; size: .; CDR3: CAWTVTRVAFF; DNA: TGTGCCTGGACTGTTACTCGGGTGGCTTTCTTT
D: TRBD1; V: TRBV5-1; J: TRBJ1-1; size: .; CDR3: CASRTPGQGTEAFF; DNA: TGCGCCAGCAGGACTCCGGGACAGGGCACTGAAGCTTTCTTT
D: TRBD2; V: TRBV2; J: TRBJ2-1; size: .; CDR3: CASSDRTSGDYYNEQFF; DNA: TGTGCCAGCAGTGACAGGACTAGCGGGGATTACTACAATGAGCAGTTCTTC
D: .; V: TRBV15; J: TRBJ2-7; size: few; CDR3: CATSRDLNRPYEQYF; DNA: TGTGCCACCAGCAGAGATCTGAACAGACCCTACGAGCAGTACTTC
D: TRBD2; V: TRBV28; J: TRBJ2-1; size: many; CDR3: CASSPHSGLAGANEQFF; DNA: TGTGCCAGCAGTCCGCACTCGGGACTAGCGGGAGCCAATGAGCAGTTCTTC